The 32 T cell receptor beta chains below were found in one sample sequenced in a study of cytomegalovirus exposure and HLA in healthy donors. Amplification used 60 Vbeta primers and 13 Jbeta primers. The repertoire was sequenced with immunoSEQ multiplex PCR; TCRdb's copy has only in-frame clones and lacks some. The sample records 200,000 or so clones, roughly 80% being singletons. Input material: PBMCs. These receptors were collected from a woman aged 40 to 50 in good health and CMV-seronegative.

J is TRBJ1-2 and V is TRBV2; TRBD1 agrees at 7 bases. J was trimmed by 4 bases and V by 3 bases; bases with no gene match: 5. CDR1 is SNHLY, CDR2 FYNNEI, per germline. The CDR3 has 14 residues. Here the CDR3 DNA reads TGTGCCAGCAGTGATGACAGGGTGACCTATGGCTACACCTTC. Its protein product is CASSDDRVTYGYTF.

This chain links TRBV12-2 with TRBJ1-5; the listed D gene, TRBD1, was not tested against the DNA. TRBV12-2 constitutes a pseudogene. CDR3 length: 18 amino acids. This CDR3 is CASRLDDRGGGSNQPQHF. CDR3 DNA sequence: TGTGCAAGTCGCTTAGATGACAGGGGGGGTGGGAGCAATCAGCCCCAGCATTTT.

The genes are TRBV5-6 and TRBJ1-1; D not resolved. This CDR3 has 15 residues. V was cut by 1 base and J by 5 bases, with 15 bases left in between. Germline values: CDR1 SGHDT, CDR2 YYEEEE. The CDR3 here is CASSLTGLSGTEAFF. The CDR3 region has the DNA TGTGCCAGCAGCTTGACGGGGTTAAGCGGGACTGAAGCTTTCTTT. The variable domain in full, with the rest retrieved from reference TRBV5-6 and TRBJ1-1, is DAGVTQSPTHLIKTRGQQVTLRCSPKSGHDTVSWYQQALGQGPQFIFQYYEEEERQRGNFPDRFSGHQFPNYSSELNVNALLLGDSALYLCASSLTGLSGTEAFFGQGTRLTVV.

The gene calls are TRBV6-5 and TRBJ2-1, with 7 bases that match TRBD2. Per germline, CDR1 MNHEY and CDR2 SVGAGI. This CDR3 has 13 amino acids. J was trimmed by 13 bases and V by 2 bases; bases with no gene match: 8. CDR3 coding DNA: TGTGCCAGCAGTTACCGCACTAGCGATACACAGTTCTTC. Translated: CASSYRTSDTQFF.

CDR3 amino acids: CASSLGGTGGQNEQFF. The CDR3 DNA follows: TGTGCCAGCAGCTTAGGAGGGACAGGGGGTCAAAATGAGCAGTTCTTC. The chain joins TRBV7-6 to TRBJ2-1; 11 positions agree with TRBD1. The CDR3 consists of 16 residues. J was trimmed by 7 bases and V by 1 base; bases with no gene match: 6. Germline V gene lookup returns CDR1 SGHVS and CDR2 FNYEAQ.

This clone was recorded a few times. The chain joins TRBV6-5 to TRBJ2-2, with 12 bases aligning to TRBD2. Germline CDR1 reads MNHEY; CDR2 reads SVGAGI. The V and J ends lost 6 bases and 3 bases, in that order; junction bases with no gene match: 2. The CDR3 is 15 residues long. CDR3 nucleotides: TGTGCCAGCAGCGGACTAGCGGGATACACCGGGGAGCTGTTTTTT. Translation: CASSGLAGYTGELFF.

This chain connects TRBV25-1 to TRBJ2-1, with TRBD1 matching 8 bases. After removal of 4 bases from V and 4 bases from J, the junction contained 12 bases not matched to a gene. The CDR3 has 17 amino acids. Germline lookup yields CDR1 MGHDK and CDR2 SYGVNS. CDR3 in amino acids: CASSGPKQGVIYNEQFF. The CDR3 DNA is TGTGCCAGCAGTGGACCTAAACAGGGGGTTATTTACAATGAGCAGTTCTTC.

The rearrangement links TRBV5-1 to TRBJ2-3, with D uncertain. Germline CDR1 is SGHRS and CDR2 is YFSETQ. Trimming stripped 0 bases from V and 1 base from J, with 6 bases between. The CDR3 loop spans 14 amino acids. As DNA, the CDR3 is TGCGCCAGCAGCTTGGACCAGGGCACAGATACGCAGTATTTT. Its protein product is CASSLDQGTDTQYF.

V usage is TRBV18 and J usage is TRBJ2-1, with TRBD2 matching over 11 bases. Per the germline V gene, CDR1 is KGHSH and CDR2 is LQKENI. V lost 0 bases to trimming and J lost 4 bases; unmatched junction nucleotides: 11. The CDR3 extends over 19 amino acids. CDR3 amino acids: CASSPPLAGGPSFYNEQFF. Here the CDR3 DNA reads TGTGCCAGCTCACCACCGTTAGCGGGAGGGCCTTCATTTTACAATGAGCAGTTCTTC.

The CDR3 spells CASSTAGGRGYEQYF. CDR3 coding DNA: TGTGCCAGCAGCACCGCTGGTGGGAGGGGTTACGAGCAGTACTTC. The chain links TRBV5-6 to TRBJ2-7, with 7 bases identical to TRBD2. From germline, CDR1 is SGHDT and CDR2 YYEEEE. V dropped 4 bases and J dropped 4; count of bases not matched to a gene: 11. This CDR3 comprises 15 residues.

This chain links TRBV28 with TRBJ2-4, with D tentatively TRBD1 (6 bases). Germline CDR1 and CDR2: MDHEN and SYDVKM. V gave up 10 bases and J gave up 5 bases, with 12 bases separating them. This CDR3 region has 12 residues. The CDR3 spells CATEGDENIQYF. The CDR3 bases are TGTGCCACAGAGGGGGACGAAAACATTCAGTACTTC.

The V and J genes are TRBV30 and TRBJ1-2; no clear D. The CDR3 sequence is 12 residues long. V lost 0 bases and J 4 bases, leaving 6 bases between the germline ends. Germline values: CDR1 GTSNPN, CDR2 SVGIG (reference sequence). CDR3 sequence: CAWSVGVYGYTF. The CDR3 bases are TGTGCCTGGAGTGTCGGAGTCTATGGCTACACCTTC.

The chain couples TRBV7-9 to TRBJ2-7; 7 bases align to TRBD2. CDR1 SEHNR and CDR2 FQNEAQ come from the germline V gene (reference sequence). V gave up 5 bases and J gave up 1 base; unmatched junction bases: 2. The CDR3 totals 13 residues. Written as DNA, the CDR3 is TGTGCCAGCAGCAAGGGAGGGTCCTACGAGCAGTACTTC. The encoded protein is CASSKGGSYEQYF.

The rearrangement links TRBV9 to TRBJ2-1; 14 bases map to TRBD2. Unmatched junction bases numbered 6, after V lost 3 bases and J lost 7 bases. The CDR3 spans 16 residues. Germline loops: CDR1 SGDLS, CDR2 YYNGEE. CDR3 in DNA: TGTGCCAGCAGCGAGGGGGGACTAGCGGGAGAGAATGAGCAGTTCTTC. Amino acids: CASSEGGLAGENEQFF.

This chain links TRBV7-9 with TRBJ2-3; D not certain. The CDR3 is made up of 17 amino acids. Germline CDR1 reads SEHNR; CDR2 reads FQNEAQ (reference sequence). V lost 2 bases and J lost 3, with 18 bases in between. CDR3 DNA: TGTGCCAGCAGCTTAACGCTCGACCGGGTAGGAACAGATACGCAGTATTTT. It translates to CASSLTLDRVGTDTQYF.

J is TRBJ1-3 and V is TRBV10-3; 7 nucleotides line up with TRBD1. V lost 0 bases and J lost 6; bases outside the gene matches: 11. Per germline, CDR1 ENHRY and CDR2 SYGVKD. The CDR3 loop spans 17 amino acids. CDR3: CAISESIQRDSQNTIYF. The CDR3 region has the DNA TGTGCCATCAGTGAGTCCATACAGAGGGACAGTCAAAACACCATATATTTT.

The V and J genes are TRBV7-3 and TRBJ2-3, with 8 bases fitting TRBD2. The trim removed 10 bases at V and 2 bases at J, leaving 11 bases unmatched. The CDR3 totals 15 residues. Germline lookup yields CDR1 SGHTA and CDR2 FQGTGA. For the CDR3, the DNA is TGTGCCACAAAACGCTCTAGCGGGCCCACAGATACGCAGTATTTT. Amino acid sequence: CATKRSSGPTDTQYF.

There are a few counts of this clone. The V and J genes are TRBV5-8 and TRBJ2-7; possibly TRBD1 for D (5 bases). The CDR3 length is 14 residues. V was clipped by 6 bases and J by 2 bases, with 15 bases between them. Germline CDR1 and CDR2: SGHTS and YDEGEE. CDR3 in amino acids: CASIVRQPTYEQYF. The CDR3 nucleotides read TGTGCCAGCATCGTACGACAGCCGACCTACGAGCAGTACTTC.

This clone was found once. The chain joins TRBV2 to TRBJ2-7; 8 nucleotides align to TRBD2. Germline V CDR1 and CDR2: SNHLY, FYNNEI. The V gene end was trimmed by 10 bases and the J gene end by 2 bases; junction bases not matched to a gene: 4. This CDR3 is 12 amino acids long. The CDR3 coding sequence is TGTGCCACCACAGCGGGAGCCTACGAGCAGTACTTC. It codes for CATTAGAYEQYF. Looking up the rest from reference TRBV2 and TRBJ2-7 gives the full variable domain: EPEVTQTPSHQVTQMGQEVILRCVPISNHLYFYWYRQILGQKVEFLVSFYNNEISEKSEIFDDQFSVERPDGSNFTLKIRSTKLEDSAMYFCATTAGAYEQYFGPGTRLTVT.

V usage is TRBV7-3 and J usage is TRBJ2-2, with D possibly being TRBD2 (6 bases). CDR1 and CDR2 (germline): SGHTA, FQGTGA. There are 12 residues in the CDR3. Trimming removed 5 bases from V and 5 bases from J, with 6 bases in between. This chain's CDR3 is CASSAGTGELFF. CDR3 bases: TGTGCCAGCAGCGCGGGGACCGGGGAGCTGTTTTTT.

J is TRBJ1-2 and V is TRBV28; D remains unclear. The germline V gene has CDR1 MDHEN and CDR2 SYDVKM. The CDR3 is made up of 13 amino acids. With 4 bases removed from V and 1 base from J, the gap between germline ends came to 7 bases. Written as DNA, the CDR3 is TGTGCCAGCAGTTCCGTTTATAACTATGGCTACACCTTC. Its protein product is CASSSVYNYGYTF.

The CDR3 DNA sequence: TGTGCCAGCAGCCAACAGGGCGTTGGATCGAACACTGAAGCTTTCTTT. Protein product: CASSQQGVGSNTEAFF. The V call is TRBV7-8, the J call TRBJ1-1; D is possibly TRBD1 (6 bases). Trimming shortened V by 5 bases and J by 1 base, and 17 bases separated the two germline ends. Looked up from germline, CDR1 is SGHVS and CDR2 is FQNEAQ. The CDR3 length is 16 residues.

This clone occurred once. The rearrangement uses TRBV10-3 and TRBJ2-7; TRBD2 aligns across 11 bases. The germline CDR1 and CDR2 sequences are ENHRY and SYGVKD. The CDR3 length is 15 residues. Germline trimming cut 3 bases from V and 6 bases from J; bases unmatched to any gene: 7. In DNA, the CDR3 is TGTGCCATCAGTGACCTGACTAGCGGGAAGGGCGAGCAGTACTTC. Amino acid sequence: CAISDLTSGKGEQYF.

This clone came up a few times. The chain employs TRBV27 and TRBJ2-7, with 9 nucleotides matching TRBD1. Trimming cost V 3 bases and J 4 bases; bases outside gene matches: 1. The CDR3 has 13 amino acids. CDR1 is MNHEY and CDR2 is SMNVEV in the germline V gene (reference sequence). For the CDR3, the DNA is TGTGCCAGCAGTTTGACAGGGGGGTACGAGCAGTACTTC. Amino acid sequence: CASSLTGGYEQYF.

The CDR3 loop reads CASSLGQGSDGYTF. The CDR3 bases are TGTGCCAGCAGCTTAGGACAAGGATCTGATGGCTACACCTTC. The V gene is TRBV7-9, the J gene TRBJ1-2; D gene unclear. Trimming took off 1 base at V and 6 bases at J, with 12 bases between the two ends. The length of the CDR3 is 14 residues. From germline, CDR1 is SEHNR and CDR2 FQNEAQ (reference sequence). Full variable domain (rest looked up from reference TRBV7-9 and TRBJ1-2): DTGVSQNPRHKITKRGQNVTFRCDPISEHNRLYWYRQTLGQGPEFLTYFQNEAQLEKSRLLSDRFSAERPKGSFSTLEIQRTEQGDSAMYLCASSLGQGSDGYTFGSGTRLTVV.

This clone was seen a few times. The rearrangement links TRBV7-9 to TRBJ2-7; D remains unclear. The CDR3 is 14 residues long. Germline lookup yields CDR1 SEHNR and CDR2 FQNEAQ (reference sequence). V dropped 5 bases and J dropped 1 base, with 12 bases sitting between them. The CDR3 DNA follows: TGTGCCAGCAGCCTATCAGACACGTCCTACGAGCAGTACTTC. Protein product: CASSLSDTSYEQYF.

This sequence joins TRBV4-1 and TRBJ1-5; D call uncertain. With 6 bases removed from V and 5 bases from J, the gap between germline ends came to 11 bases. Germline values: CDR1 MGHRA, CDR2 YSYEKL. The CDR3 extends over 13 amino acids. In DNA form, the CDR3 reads TGCGCCAGCAGTGGGCAGTATGATCAGCCCCAGCATTTT. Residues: CASSGQYDQPQHF.

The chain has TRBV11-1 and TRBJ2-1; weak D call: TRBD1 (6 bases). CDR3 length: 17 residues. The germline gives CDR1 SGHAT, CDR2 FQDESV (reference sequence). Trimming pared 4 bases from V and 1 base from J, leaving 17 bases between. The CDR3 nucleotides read TGTGCCAGCAGCTCGACTACCCCAGGGGCGTCCTACAATGAGCAGTTCTTC. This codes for CASSSTTPGASYNEQFF.

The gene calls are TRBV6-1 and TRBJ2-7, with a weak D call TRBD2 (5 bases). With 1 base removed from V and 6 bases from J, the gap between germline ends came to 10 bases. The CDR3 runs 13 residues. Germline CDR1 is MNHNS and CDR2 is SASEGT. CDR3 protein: CASSEVAGLEQYF. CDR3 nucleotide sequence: TGTGCCAGCAGTGAAGTTGCGGGCCTCGAGCAGTACTTC.

CDR3 coding DNA: TGTGCCACGGGGGGGAATGGCAATGAGCAGTTCTTC. Residues: CATGGNGNEQFF. V usage is TRBV10-3 and J usage is TRBJ2-1; TRBD2 matches at 8 bases. CDR1 and CDR2 from the germline V gene are ENHRY and SYGVKD. CDR3 length: 12 residues. J gave up 6 bases and V 10 bases, and 5 bases lay outside the gene matches.

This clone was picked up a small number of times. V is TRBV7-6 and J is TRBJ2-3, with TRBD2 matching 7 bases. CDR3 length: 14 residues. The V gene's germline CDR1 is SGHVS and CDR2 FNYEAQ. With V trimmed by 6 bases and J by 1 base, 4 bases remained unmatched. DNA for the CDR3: TGTGCCAGCAGTGTAGGGAGGGGCACAGATACGCAGTATTTT. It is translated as CASSVGRGTDTQYF.

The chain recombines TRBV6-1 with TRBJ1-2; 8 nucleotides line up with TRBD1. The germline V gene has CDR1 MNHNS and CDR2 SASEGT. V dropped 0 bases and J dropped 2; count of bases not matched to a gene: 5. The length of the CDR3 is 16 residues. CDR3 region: CASSEALQGANYGYTF. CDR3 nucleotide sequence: TGTGCCAGCAGTGAAGCGCTTCAGGGGGCGAACTATGGCTACACCTTC.